This T cell receptor (beta chain) was recovered during a study of OX40 agonist ivuxolimab in advanced cancers. Some clones are missing from TCRdb's copy, which holds only in-frame ones; the method was immunoSEQ multiplex PCR. The data show tens of thousands of clones, over 70% seen once. This clone was seen a few times. This CDR3 spans 14 amino acids. V lost 4 bases to trimming and J lost 3 bases, with 14 bases between them. From germline, CDR1 is SGHNT and CDR2 YYREEE (reference sequence). The rearrangement uses TRBV5-4 and TRBJ2-7; maybe TRBD1 (6 bases). This TCR derives from an adult with an advanced solid tumor such as melanoma, head and neck, liver or kidney cancer. The sample was CD4+ or CD8+ T cells sorted from blood, taken in a trial of the OX40 agonist ivuxolimab. CDR3 in amino acids: CASSGGQTNYEQYF. In nucleotides, the CDR3 is TGTGCCAGCAGCGGGGGACAAACTAACTACGAGCAGTACTTC.